The next 32 T cell receptor beta chains were all read from a single sample in a study of blood T cell repertoires in COVID-19. Assay used: immunoSEQ multiplex PCR; TCRdb lists only in-frame clones, some missing. The sample lists some 450,000 clones; 85% to 90% were seen once. The sample comprised peripheral blood. The receptors here all came from a man between 18 and 29 years old with COVID-19, enrolled during active disease.

The genes are TRBV4-1 and TRBJ2-7; 8 bases map to TRBD2. The CDR3 sequence is 15 residues long. Per the germline V gene, CDR1 is MGHRA and CDR2 is YSYEKL. Germline trimming cut 0 bases from V and 4 bases from J; bases unmatched to any gene: 5. CDR3 DNA: TGCGCCAGCAGCCAAGAGGAACTAGCGGTTTACGAGCAGTACTTC. As protein: CASSQEELAVYEQYF.

The chain employs TRBV28 and TRBJ2-1, with 7 bases that match TRBD2. Germline V gene lookup returns CDR1 MDHEN and CDR2 SYDVKM. V gave up 5 bases and J gave up 6 bases; unmatched junction bases: 7. The CDR3 runs to 14 residues. In DNA, the CDR3 is TGTGCCAGCAGTCGCGGGGGAGGTAGCAATGAGCAGTTCTTC. Protein: CASSRGGGSNEQFF.

The chain couples TRBV18 to TRBJ1-1; D may be TRBD1 (6 bases). Between the trimmed V and J ends, which lost 3 bases and 3 bases, there was a span of 11 bases. This CDR3 has 14 residues. CDR1 is KGHSH, CDR2 LQKENI, per germline. The CDR3 region has the DNA TGTGCCAGCTCACCCTCGACAGGTTACACTGAAGCTTTCTTT. Translated, it gives CASSPSTGYTEAFF.

The chain is built from TRBV27 and TRBJ1-1; the match to TRBD1 covers 8 bases. V gave up 5 bases and J gave up 5 bases; unmatched junction bases: 7. This CDR3 comprises 14 residues. Germline CDR1 is MNHEY and CDR2 is SMNVEV (reference sequence). DNA of the CDR3: TGTGCCAGCAGTCGCCGGGACAGGCCGACTGAAGCTTTCTTT. Translation: CASSRRDRPTEAFF.

The chain uses TRBV2 and TRBJ2-7; TRBD2 matches 8 bases. This CDR3 has 15 residues. Losses at the gene ends were 3 bases for V and 2 bases for J; bases not matched to a gene: 6. Per the germline V gene, CDR1 is SNHLY and CDR2 is FYNNEI. In DNA, the CDR3 is TGTGCCAGCAGTGACGCGGGGGGCAAGCCCTACGAGCAGTACTTC. It encodes CASSDAGGKPYEQYF.

The chain links TRBV18 to TRBJ1-1; D call uncertain. Germline V CDR1 and CDR2: KGHSH, LQKENI. The V end was cut by 4 bases, the J end by 1 base, with 10 bases between. The CDR3 spans 14 residues. Here the CDR3 reads CASSRISPNTEAFF. CDR3 DNA: TGTGCCAGCTCACGAATTAGCCCGAACACTGAAGCTTTCTTT. Full variable domain (remainder filled in from reference TRBV18 and TRBJ1-1): NAGVMQNPRHLVRRRGQEARLRCSPMKGHSHVYWYRQLPEEGLKFMVYLQKENIIDESGMPKERFSAEFPKEGPSILRIQQVVRGDSAAYFCASSRISPNTEAFFGQGTRLTVV.

This chain uses TRBV15 with TRBJ2-1; 10 bases are shared with TRBD2. The CDR3 runs 17 residues. The trim removed 1 base at V and 4 bases at J, leaving 7 bases unmatched. Per germline, CDR1 LNHNV and CDR2 YYDKDF (reference sequence). This chain's CDR3 is CATSRVSSGRRYNEQFF. The CDR3 nucleotides read TGTGCCACCAGCAGAGTGTCTAGCGGGAGACGTTACAATGAGCAGTTCTTC.

The gene calls are TRBV9 and TRBJ2-1; TRBD2 matches at 9 bases. The V gene end was trimmed by 4 bases and the J gene end by 3 bases; junction bases not matched to a gene: 8. Germline CDR1 is SGDLS and CDR2 is YYNGEE. This CDR3 has 16 amino acids. CDR3 nucleotides: TGTGCCAGCAGCCCCAGCGGGAGGAGGTTCTACAATGAGCAGTTCTTC. Protein sequence: CASSPSGRRFYNEQFF.

The chain employs TRBV3-1 (or the pseudogene TRBV3-2) and TRBJ1-1; TRBD1 matches 11 bases. The V segment lost 5 bases and the J segment 10 bases; nucleotides outside the gene matches: 12. Germline V gene lookup returns CDR1 LGHDT and CDR2 YNNKEL (reference sequence). This CDR3 contains 15 residues. The CDR3 sequence is CASSASGTGGLVAFF. In DNA form, the CDR3 reads TGTGCCAGCAGCGCCTCCGGGACAGGGGGTTTGGTAGCTTTCTTT.

Points on this clone: This specimen includes other DNA sequences encoding the same CDR3. The chain employs TRBV9 and TRBJ2-2; D is unclear. The CDR3 runs 13 residues. V gave up 0 bases and J gave up 4 bases, with 4 bases separating them. Per germline, CDR1 SGDLS and CDR2 YYNGEE. The CDR3 reads CASSVVSTGELFF. The CDR3 coding sequence is TGTGCCAGCAGCGTAGTGAGCACCGGGGAGCTGTTTTTT.

The J gene is TRBJ1-4, the V gene TRBV10-2, with 8 bases aligning to TRBD1. CDR1 is WSHSY, CDR2 SAAADI, per germline. CDR3 size: 14 residues. V dropped 10 bases and J dropped 4; count of bases not matched to a gene: 8. The CDR3 DNA reads as TGCGCCACCACGAGGACAGGGTATAATGAAAAACTGTTTTTT. It is translated as CATTRTGYNEKLFF.

The chain couples TRBV9 to TRBJ1-3, with D unresolved. This CDR3 is built from 12 residues. The V end was cut by 4 bases, the J end by 4 bases, with 6 bases between. Germline loops: CDR1 SGDLS, CDR2 YYNGEE. As DNA, the CDR3 is TGTGCCAGCAGCCCCGCGGGAAACACCATATATTTT. Protein product: CASSPAGNTIYF.

The chain recombines TRBV6-8 with TRBJ1-5; perhaps TRBD1 as D (6 bases). Looked up from germline, CDR1 is MNHGY and CDR2 is SAAAGT. The V gene lost 7 bases and the J gene lost 11 bases, with 21 bases spanning the gap. CDR3 length: 14 amino acids. The DNA for the CDR3 is TGTGCCAGCACATTCCCGGGCAGGGGAAAAACCCAGCATTTT. This codes for CASTFPGRGKTQHF.

Concerning this clone: The sample contains more than one DNA sequence encoding this CDR3. V is TRBV4-1 and J is TRBJ1-1, with D unclear. V lost 4 bases and J 5 bases, leaving 8 bases between the germline ends. Germline V CDR1 and CDR2: MGHRA, YSYEKL. This CDR3 spans 12 amino acids. DNA for the CDR3: TGCGCCAGCAGCCCGACGGGGACTGAAGCTTTCTTT. This codes for CASSPTGTEAFF.

This chain connects TRBV29-1 to TRBJ1-2; 7 nucleotides match TRBD1. The junction had 5 bases not matched to a gene; V was cut back by 6 bases and J by 7 bases. Germline assignment: CDR1 SQVTM and CDR2 ANQGSEA. This CDR3 contains 11 residues. CDR3 nucleotides: TGCAGCGTACCAACAGGGGTTGGCTACACCTTC. Amino acids: CSVPTGVGYTF.

CDR3 in DNA: TGTGCCAGCAACCGTGCAGGGGATCTCACCGGGGAGCTGTTTTTT. This codes for CASNRAGDLTGELFF. The J gene is TRBJ2-2, the V gene TRBV2, with D possibly TRBD1 on 6 matching bases. The ends were cut back, 7 bases at V and 4 bases at J, with 16 bases in the middle. Germline V CDR1 and CDR2: SNHLY, FYNNEI. The CDR3 runs 15 residues.

The CDR3 reads CASSSPGQGNEKLFF. The CDR3 DNA sequence: TGCGCCAGCAGCTCTCCGGGACAGGGGAACGAAAAACTGTTTTTT. The rearrangement joins TRBV5-1 to TRBJ1-4; 10 bases line up with TRBD1. CDR1 SGHRS and CDR2 YFSETQ come from the germline V gene. The CDR3 is 15 amino acids. V gave up 3 bases and J gave up 8 bases; unmatched junction bases: 7.

This clone was seen only once. The chain employs TRBV11-3 and TRBJ2-7; 10 bases line up with TRBD1. With V trimmed by 4 bases and J by 9 bases, 6 bases remained unmatched. The CDR3 has 13 amino acids. Germline V CDR1 and CDR2: SGHNT, YENEEA. Here the CDR3 reads CASSWGTGDGQYF. In DNA form, the CDR3 reads TGTGCCAGCAGCTGGGGGACAGGGGACGGGCAGTACTTC. The full variable domain, completed using reference TRBV11-3 and TRBJ2-7, is EAGVVQSPRYKIIEKKQPVAFWCNPISGHNTLYWYLQNLGQGPELLIRYENEEAVDDSQLPKDRFSAERLKGVDSTLKIQPAELGDSAVYLCASSWGTGDGQYFGPGTRLTVT.

This chain uses TRBV11-3 with TRBJ2-1; tentatively, D is TRBD1 (6 bases). V was clipped by 1 base and J by 7 bases, with 14 bases between them. The CDR3 contains 15 residues. Germline assignment: CDR1 SGHNT and CDR2 YENEEA. CDR3 in amino acids: CASSLVGGFGNEQFF. CDR3 coding DNA: TGTGCCAGCAGCTTAGTAGGGGGATTCGGGAATGAGCAGTTCTTC.

V gene TRBV24-1 combines with J gene TRBJ2-3, with D tentatively TRBD2 (7 bases). With 3 bases removed from V and 5 bases from J, the gap between germline ends came to 17 bases. Germline V gene sequence: CDR1 KGHDR, CDR2 SFDVKD. The CDR3 runs to 16 residues. The CDR3 spells CATSDRSGAGVDTQYF. CDR3 nucleotides: TGTGCCACCAGTGATAGGTCAGGGGCGGGGGTAGATACGCAGTATTTT.

The rearrangement joins TRBV27 to TRBJ1-2; D is possibly TRBD1 (6 bases). Trimming left V 2 bases short and J 7 bases short, with 11 bases between. Looked up from germline, CDR1 is MNHEY and CDR2 is SMNVEV (reference sequence). CDR3 length: 13 residues. The CDR3 loop reads CASSLGQGFGYTF. In DNA, the CDR3 is TGTGCCAGCAGTTTAGGGCAGGGGTTTGGCTACACCTTC.

This clone has only one observation. DNA of the CDR3: TGTGCCAGCAGCTTAGGTGTCAGGGGTTACGAGCAGTACTTC. This translates into CASSLGVRGYEQYF. The chain uses TRBV7-9 and TRBJ2-7, with D tentatively TRBD1 (6 bases). Germline loops: CDR1 SEHNR, CDR2 FQNEAQ (reference sequence). The CDR3 has 14 amino acids. V was shortened by 1 base and J by 4 bases, with 11 bases between the two germline ends.

The chain combines TRBV6-5 with TRBJ1-1, with 8 positions matching TRBD1. V gave up 8 bases and J gave up 2 bases; unmatched junction bases: 7. Germline assignment: CDR1 MNHEY and CDR2 SVGAGI. This CDR3 is built from 14 residues. The CDR3 here is CASGHRGENTEAFF. As DNA, the CDR3 is TGTGCCAGCGGCCACAGGGGGGAAAACACTGAAGCTTTCTTT.

The chain combines TRBV27 with TRBJ2-3; tentatively, D is TRBD1 (6 bases). The CDR3 is 16 amino acids. CDR1 and CDR2 (germline): MNHEY, SMNVEV (reference sequence). The V end was cut by 5 bases, the J end by 2 bases, with 17 bases between. Written as DNA, the CDR3 is TGTGCCAGCAGTCCCCGGACAGCTGGCGACACAGATACGCAGTATTTT. Protein sequence: CASSPRTAGDTDTQYF.

V is TRBV25-1 and J is TRBJ1-3; D not resolved. Germline V gene data show CDR1 as MGHDK and CDR2 as SYGVNS. The CDR3 spans 17 residues. Deletions cut 3 bases from V and 0 bases from J, with 15 bases between. The CDR3 spells CASSDDLGRLSGNTIYF. The CDR3 DNA follows: TGTGCCAGCAGTGACGACCTCGGGAGACTCTCTGGAAACACCATATATTTT. Supplemented by reference TRBV25-1 and TRBJ1-3, the full variable domain reads EADIYQTPRYLVIGTGKKITLECSQTMGHDKMYWYQQDPGMELHLIHYSYGVNSTEKGDLSSESTVSRIRTEHFPLTLESARPSHTSQYLCASSDDLGRLSGNTIYFGEGSWLTVV.

The chain employs TRBV30 and TRBJ2-3; the match to TRBD1 covers 10 bases. V gave up 3 bases and J gave up 3 bases; unmatched junction bases: 6. Germline assignment: CDR1 GTSNPN and CDR2 SVGIG (reference sequence). CDR3 size: 15 residues. DNA of the CDR3: TGTGCCTGGAGCCGACAGGGGGCGTTAACAGATACGCAGTATTTT. It translates to CAWSRQGALTDTQYF.

This chain connects TRBV11-3 to TRBJ2-1; D may be TRBD2 (6 bases). The CDR3 runs 15 residues. Trimming took off 2 bases at V and 5 bases at J, with 13 bases between the two ends. The germline V gene encodes CDR1 SGHNT and CDR2 YENEEA. Here the CDR3 reads CASSLRLAKNNEQFF. The CDR3 bases are TGTGCCAGCAGCTTACGGCTAGCGAAAAACAATGAGCAGTTCTTC.

This clone was seen a single time. The chain links TRBV10-3 to TRBJ1-1; no definite D call. Trimming cost V 5 bases and J 4 bases, with 11 bases left between them. Germline V gene data show CDR1 as ENHRY and CDR2 as SYGVKD. The CDR3 has 13 amino acids. CDR3 residues: CAISLEVTTEAFF. CDR3 sequence (DNA): TGTGCCATCAGTCTGGAGGTGACCACTGAAGCTTTCTTT.

The chain links TRBV27 to TRBJ1-5, with no clear D. CDR3 size: 13 residues. Germline CDR1 reads MNHEY; CDR2 reads SMNVEV (reference sequence). The ends were cut back, 10 bases at V and 4 bases at J, with 14 bases in the middle. The CDR3 DNA is TGTGCCAAGCCCGAGCGGACTAATCAGCCCCAGCATTTT. Translating it yields CAKPERTNQPQHF.

The V and J genes are TRBV18 and TRBJ2-7; perhaps TRBD2 as D (6 bases). This CDR3 comprises 13 residues. The germline V gene has CDR1 KGHSH and CDR2 LQKENI. V was trimmed by 3 bases and J by 6 bases, leaving 12 bases between them. The CDR3 protein is CASSPASEGEQYF. For the CDR3, the DNA is TGTGCCAGCTCACCGGCTAGCGAGGGCGAGCAGTACTTC. Looking up the rest from reference TRBV18 and TRBJ2-7 gives the full variable domain: NAGVMQNPRHLVRRRGQEARLRCSPMKGHSHVYWYRQLPEEGLKFMVYLQKENIIDESGMPKERFSAEFPKEGPSILRIQQVVRGDSAAYFCASSPASEGEQYFGPGTRLTVT.

This chain uses TRBV6-5 with TRBJ1-3; weak D call: TRBD1 (5 bases). This CDR3 has 16 residues. Trimming took off 4 bases at V and 4 bases at J, with 17 bases between the two ends. The germline V gene has CDR1 MNHEY and CDR2 SVGAGI. The CDR3 nucleotides are TGTGCCAGCAGTTCCGCGTCCCGAGGACAAGGAAACACCATATATTTT. It specifies CASSSASRGQGNTIYF.

The chain combines TRBV7-2 with TRBJ2-1; a possible D gene is TRBD1 (6 bases). The V end was cut by 6 bases, the J end by 3 bases, with 12 bases between. The CDR3 totals 14 residues. Germline V gives CDR1 SGHTA, CDR2 FQGNSA. The CDR3 is CASRQGRNYNEQFF. The CDR3 bases are TGTGCCAGCAGACAGGGACGGAACTACAATGAGCAGTTCTTC.